This TCR beta chain was sequenced in a study of cytomegalovirus exposure and HLA in healthy donors (dated by TCRdb to 2016 to 2017). About the study as a whole: In an earlier analysis of approximately 500 of the donors, under 300 Gb of sequence data and 100 million or so unique TCR beta sequences from roughly 190 million T cells were reported. Around 320 gigabases of sequencing data and approximately 85 million unique TCR sequences were included in an early release covering around 600 HLA-typed donors. Of the 300 to 400 genotyped donors, approximately 83% fell in the genetic ancestry cluster associated with self-reported Caucasian donors. The study was designed to test whether signatures of past pathogen exposure could be identified by cataloging public T cell receptors. The T cell repertoires of roughly 660 subjects were profiled by immunosequencing and related to cytomegalovirus serostatus. A separate validation cohort of 90 to 150 different subjects was used in addition to the roughly 640-subject first cohort. High-throughput TCR immunosequencing, statistical association of individual TCRs with disease status, and machine learning were combined to predict cytomegalovirus infection status. In a later analysis, previously published TCR beta repertoires from fewer than 750 donors were re-analyzed and high-resolution HLA genotyping was added so that TCR occurrence patterns could be studied. In the later analysis, no new phenotypic data were used to find candidate immune exposures; instead, reliance was placed on TCR beta sequences and their occurrence across donors. An earlier analysis of fewer than 700 of the donors applied high-throughput TCR beta sequencing to assess whether each TCR beta V gene segment acted as functional or pseudogenic. Donor age, sex, ethnicity and CMV serostatus were collected together with the repertoire data. A later genetic analysis took genome-wide SNP genotypes for about 65% of the 666 donors and used that subset as a discovery cohort. Every repertoire in the discovery cohort had been generated on one and the same sequencing platform. Class I and class II HLA loci were covered by the typing at four-digit resolution. The number of donors typed differed by locus, with 629-630 for A, B, C, DRB1 and DQB1, around 500 for DQA1, 606 for DPA1, and over 400 for DPB1. Roughly 5 DR-DQ haplotypes were handled as single units for association and clustering, since linkage in the cohort was strong. Among a few hundred genotyped donors of the cohort, an average of around 240,000 unique TCR beta nucleotide sequences were sequenced per donor, around 18% of them non-productive.

Library generation was performed with the immunoSEQ multiplex PCR assay. For the multiplex PCR, a mixture combining 60 forward primers for TCR Vbeta segments and 13 reverse primers for TCR Jbeta segments was used. Amplification of the CDR3 region of rearranged TCR beta genes was performed with a multiplex PCR assay on genomic DNA. The Illumina HiSeq System was used to sequence the amplified TCR beta libraries as 87-base-pair reads. Turning to the authors' computational methods: Across the 500 to 750 repertoires, a later analysis counted 60 million to 90 million unique TCR beta chains, approximately 10 million of which were shared by at least two donors. Raw reads were error-corrected and collapsed into unique sequences by a nearest-neighbor algorithm in which closely related sequences were merged to remove PCR and sequencing errors. To assign V, D and J gene segments, CDR3 sequences were aligned to IMGT reference sequences. Each retained sequence needed at least a six-nucleotide match to both a V gene segment and a J gene segment. Rearrangements were classified as productive when the CDR3 lacked stop codons and remained in frame with V and J, and all other rearrangements were classified as non-productive. Following IMGT convention, CDR3 was defined as the stretch from the second conserved V-encoded cysteine to the conserved J-encoded phenylalanine. Sequences without an unambiguous match to a single V gene segment were excluded from the earlier analysis of 500 to 700 of the donors. An earlier analysis of several hundred of the donors called V segments functional above 56.7% productive rearrangements and segregating when the between-donor standard deviation exceeded 5%. A statistical classification framework was built for diagnosing cytomegalovirus status from the catalog of TCR beta chain sequences. In a later analysis, TCR nucleotide sequences were compared against IMGT/GENE-DB human TR gene sequences so that V and J genes could be assigned. In a later analysis, CDR3 sequences and most-parsimonious VDJ recombination scenarios were assigned using the TCRdist pipeline. In a later analysis, every TCR beta chain was defined by the combination of its CDR3 amino acid sequence and its V-gene family, and reads without a unique V-gene family were dropped. A later analysis removed over 500 highly shared, low-generation-probability nucleotide sequences to deal with suspected cross-contamination and a sequencing artifact. In a later analysis, a clonal expansion index was calculated for each public chain from normalized within-repertoire ranks of inferred template counts. In a later analysis, generation probabilities were computed using a VDJ recombination model fitted to out-of-frame rearrangements, and the results were checked against IGoR. Hypergeometric tests were used in a later analysis to score TCR-TCR, TCR-HLA and TCR-CMV co-occurrence, with a repertoire-size bias correction applied to the TCR pairs. A later analysis estimated false discovery rates by permuting HLA or CMV assignments 20 times. In a later analysis, co-occurring TCRs were grouped with DBSCAN, and TCRdist sequence similarity was added when clustering was performed within HLA-allele-positive subsets. Repertoires with fewer than 30,000 or more than 120,000 public chains were left out of co-occurrence clustering, as were about 5 repertoires with anomalous nucleotide sharing. TCRdb holds this immuneACCESS table with in-frame rearrangements only. Some clones are missing; in checked studies, unresolved V genes explain under half, and the rest has no known cause. That table gives V, J and clone size, and the DNA gave D and trimming. Present in this sample are some 150,000 clones, around 60% of which were seen just once. Approximately 6.5% of the sample lies in the top ten.

Notes on this clone: There is no known antigen for this receptor. Base qualities are missing; no much larger clone stands one base away.

Overall results and qualifications from the work: A few of the identified cytomegalovirus-associated TCR beta chains were confirmed in vitro to be specific for cytomegalovirus antigens. According to a later analysis, parvovirus B19, influenza, CMV and Epstein-Barr virus appeared linked to several top co-occurrence clusters. In a later analysis, TCR association rates were found to vary across HLA loci, with the most associated TCRs seen for DRB1 alleles and the fewest for HLA-C alleles. Because counts were too low, fewer than 20 rarely observed V segments, including chromosome 9 orphons, were excluded from the earlier analysis of about 500 of the donors. Broadly in line with IMGT annotations, most TCR beta V segments showed up in productive rearrangements about 87% or about 30% of the time in an earlier analysis of approximately 600 of the donors. Sequencing depth was assumed to be roughly uniform across donors in the presence/absence analyses, though that assumption may not hold. Most TCR sequences were seen in very few donors, while some public TCRs were found in many individuals. Because some donors lacked HLA typing at each locus, the association tests relied only on the typed subset. The study listed 150 to 200 TCR beta chains as associated with cytomegalovirus. Linkage disequilibrium might explain the correlated functional status among segregating V segments, but an unknown experimental factor could not be excluded. Assigning TCR associations to individual alleles was difficult when HLA alleles, especially DR and DQ, strongly co-occurred. In a later analysis, HLA-associated TCR beta chains were found to be more clonally expanded and to have lower generation probabilities than equally common non-associated chains. The cohort was sequenced for TCR beta chains only, and without alpha or paired-chain data the features that could be detected were limited. In both the original and validation cohorts, the classifier was reported to diagnose cytomegalovirus status with high specificity and sensitivity. In a later analysis, around 15,000 TCR beta sequences were associated with specific HLA alleles at a false discovery rate of 0.05. An association between a missense DCLRE1C variant and V-gene and J-gene trimming of TCR beta chains was found in a later genetic analysis and replicated in an independent cohort. The authors suggested that the approach could potentially be extended to other disease states and immunological phenotypes. A further reported finding was that TCR beta sequences accurately predicted the HLA-A and HLA-B alleles for most subjects in the first cohort. According to a later analysis, most CMV-associated TCR beta chains appeared to be HLA-restricted, and the HLA associations seemed to be driven largely by CMV exposure. A cluster of highly shared sequence variants was judged likely to represent a technical artifact of the sequencing pipeline. CMV serostatus was the only immune exposure information available for the cohort. According to a later genetic analysis, donors in an Asian-associated ancestry cluster had fewer N-insertions in productive TCRs than the approximately 610-donor mean. The 87-base-pair reads could not distinguish some IMGT-functional V segments, including TRBV6-2 and TRBV6-3, so those segments were excluded.

For this chain, trimming is 6 bases at the V end and 5 bases at the J end, and the number of junction bases without a gene match is 10. The CDR3 runs 15 amino acids, cysteine and phenylalanine included. Here the CDR3 DNA is all that survives: 45 bases in frame from base 1. As encoded in the germline V gene (reference sequence), CDR1 is MNHNY while CDR2 is SVGAGI. The cohort was made up of 666 healthy bone marrow donors. All cohort members were sampled while nominally healthy, although unrecorded immune exposures were likely present. The donor tested CMV seropositive and was one of the 289 seropositive cohort members. Every donor gave a peripheral blood sample, and the peripheral blood mononuclear cells from that sample were used for TCR beta sequencing. Genomic DNA was extracted from the blood cell samples with the Qiagen DNeasy Blood Extraction Kit.

The chain couples TRBV6-6 to TRBJ2-7, and TRBD1 aligns with 10 junction nucleotides. The sequencing input was PBMCs. This clonotype was obtained from a woman aged 55-69 years in good health and CMV-seropositive. The DNA sequence reads TGTGCCAGCAGGCGTCGGGACAGGGGTGACCACGAGCAGTACTTC. This gives the protein CASRRRDRGDHEQYF.